One and the same sample provided the 29 T cell receptor beta chains below, sequenced in a study of blood T cell repertoires in COVID-19. Measured with immunoSEQ multiplex PCR; TCRdb has only the in-frame clones, and not every one. The sample has around 140,000 clones, about 79% seen once; the top ten hold 9.5% to 13%. Source material: peripheral blood. These receptors were obtained from a man between 60 and 75 years old with active or convalescent COVID-19.

The genes are TRBV3-1 (or the pseudogene TRBV3-2) and TRBJ1-6; possible D gene TRBD1, 5 bases. The V end lost 1 base, the J end lost 5 bases, and 6 bases lay between the germline ends. Germline V gives CDR1 LGHDT, CDR2 YNNKEL (reference sequence). The CDR3 is 14 residues long. CDR3 DNA: TGTGCCAGCAGCCAAGGACAGAATAATTCACCCCTCCACTTT. Translating it yields CASSQGQNNSPLHF.

This clone appeared a few times. This chain connects TRBV9 to TRBJ1-2; TRBD1 might be the D (6 bases). Germline-derived CDR1 and CDR2 are SGDLS and YYNGEE. This CDR3 has 14 amino acids. V was shortened by 0 bases and J by 0 bases, with 6 bases between the two germline ends. The CDR3 DNA follows: TGTGCCAGCAGCGTAGGGGACACTAACTATGGCTACACCTTC. Protein: CASSVGDTNYGYTF.

The chain has TRBV14 and TRBJ2-5; 10 nucleotides align to TRBD2. V lost 1 base to trimming and J lost 4 bases; unmatched junction nucleotides: 9. Germline CDR1 and CDR2: SGHDN and FVKESK. The CDR3 covers 17 residues. In nucleotides, the CDR3 is TGTGCCAGCAGCCAAGTTAAGTCTAGCGGGAGCCCAGAGACCCAGTACTTC. Translating it yields CASSQVKSSGSPETQYF.

This sequence joins TRBV24-1 and TRBJ1-2; TRBD1 aligns across 9 bases. Germline CDR1 KGHDR, CDR2 SFDVKD. J lost 7 bases, V lost 10 bases, and 12 bases had no gene match. CDR3 size: 14 residues. CDR3 nucleotide sequence: TGTGCCACGACCCGGGACAGGGAAGCGGCTGGCTACACCTTC. Amino acids: CATTRDREAAGYTF.

This clone has a single count. This chain joins TRBV27 and TRBJ2-7, with 9 bases aligning to TRBD1. V was pared by 1 base and J by 2 bases, with 3 bases of the junction left unmatched. CDR3 length equals 15 residues. CDR1 and CDR2 (germline): MNHEY, SMNVEV (reference sequence). DNA for the CDR3: TGTGCCAGCAGTTTATTGGGACAGGGAGCCTACGAGCAGTACTTC. Amino acids: CASSLLGQGAYEQYF.

This chain links TRBV6-5 with TRBJ1-5, with 7 bases identical to TRBD1. The V gene end was trimmed by 0 bases and the J gene end by 7 bases; junction bases not matched to a gene: 6. Germline CDR1 and CDR2: MNHEY and SVGAGI. This CDR3 comprises 15 residues. The CDR3 nucleotides are TGTGCCAGCAGTTACTCAAGGACAGGTCTACAGCCCCAGCATTTT. Amino acid sequence: CASSYSRTGLQPQHF.

The chain uses TRBV5-8 and TRBJ2-7; 8 bases agree with TRBD1. CDR3 size: 16 residues. After removal of 2 bases from V and 6 bases from J, the junction contained 13 bases not matched to a gene. Germline CDR1 reads SGHTS; CDR2 reads YDEGEE. CDR3 in DNA: TGTGCCAGCAGCTTACCGGGACAGGCTTCGCGAGGCGAGCAGTACTTC. Its translation: CASSLPGQASRGEQYF.

The J gene is TRBJ2-1, the V gene TRBV30; possibly TRBD2 for D (5 bases). Trimming pared 7 bases from V and 9 bases from J, leaving 10 bases between. Germline CDR1 and CDR2: GTSNPN and SVGIG (reference sequence). The CDR3 length is 10 residues. CDR3 coding DNA: TGTGCCTTCGAGGGCGGTGAGCAGTTCTTC. The encoded protein is CAFEGGEQFF.

V is TRBV10-3 and J is TRBJ2-1; 10 positions match TRBD2. The V gene's germline CDR1 is ENHRY and CDR2 SYGVKD. V was clipped by 5 bases and J by 7 bases; unmatched bases: 11. This CDR3 has 16 residues. The CDR3 coding sequence is TGTGCCATCAGTAGCGGGGGGGCTGACCGGTCGAATGAGCAGTTCTTC. This encodes CAISSGGADRSNEQFF.

V is TRBV12-5 and J is TRBJ1-4; D uncertain. The ends were cut back, 3 bases at V and 7 bases at J, with 3 bases in the middle. This CDR3 region has 11 residues. CDR1 is LGHNT and CDR2 is FRNRAP in the germline V gene. CDR3 sequence: CASGLLEKLFF. DNA for the CDR3: TGTGCTAGTGGTTTACTTGAAAAACTGTTTTTT.

This chain uses TRBV27 with TRBJ2-7; D is possibly TRBD1 (6 bases). Trimming left V 5 bases short and J 2 bases short, with 19 bases between. Germline CDR1 reads MNHEY; CDR2 reads SMNVEV (reference sequence). The CDR3 extends over 16 amino acids. In nucleotides, the CDR3 is TGTGCCAGCAGTACTATCCGGGACAATCTTCCCTACGAGCAGTACTTC. Translated, it gives CASSTIRDNLPYEQYF.

This chain uses TRBV9 with TRBJ2-5; D possibly corresponds to TRBD2 (6 bases). Trimming stripped 4 bases from V and 5 bases from J, with 15 bases between. Germline CDR1 SGDLS, CDR2 YYNGEE. The CDR3 totals 14 residues. In nucleotides, the CDR3 is TGTGCCAGCAGCCCTTCGGCGGAGGGGGAGACCCAGTACTTC. Translation gives CASSPSAEGETQYF.

This clone has just one count. CDR3 sequence (DNA): TGTGCCAGCAGCTTGGCCACGAACACTAACTATGGCTACACCTTC. This encodes CASSLATNTNYGYTF. V usage is TRBV5-5 and J usage is TRBJ1-2, with D unresolved. V was cut by 0 bases and J by 0 bases, with 9 bases left in between. This CDR3 region has 15 residues. CDR1 SGHKS and CDR2 YYEKEE come from the germline V gene (reference sequence).

Written as DNA, the CDR3 is TGTGCCAGCAGTGAAACTAGCACGGAGGCAGATACGCAGTATTTT. Its protein is CASSETSTEADTQYF. The V call is TRBV6-1, the J call TRBJ2-3; TRBD2 is a possible D gene (6 bases). The CDR3 spans 15 residues. CDR1 is MNHNS, CDR2 SASEGT, per germline. V dropped 2 bases and J dropped 4 bases, with 13 bases sitting between them.

This chain links TRBV19 with TRBJ2-6; TRBD2 agrees at 8 bases. Germline values: CDR1 LNHDA, CDR2 SQIVND (reference sequence). The CDR3 runs 15 residues. The V and J ends lost 6 bases and 1 base, in that order; junction bases with no gene match: 2. In DNA, the CDR3 is TGTGCCAGTAGCGAGCGGGAGTCTGGGGCCAACGTCCTGACTTTC. Its protein is CASSERESGANVLTF. Based on the CDR3 plus reference TRBV19 and TRBJ2-6, the full variable domain is DGGITQSPKYLFRKEGQNVTLSCEQNLNHDAMYWYRQDPGQGLRLIYYSQIVNDFQKGDIAEGYSVSREKKESFPLTVTSAQKNPTAFYLCASSERESGANVLTFGAGSRLTVL.

V is TRBV9 and J is TRBJ1-2; TRBD1 might be the D (6 bases). This CDR3 contains 15 residues. Trimming took off 0 bases at V and 4 bases at J, with 13 bases between the two ends. Germline CDR1 SGDLS, CDR2 YYNGEE. The CDR3 nucleotides are TGTGCCAGCAGCGTAGAAGGGGGGGTTGGCTATGGCTACACCTTC. This sequence encodes CASSVEGGVGYGYTF.

The chain joins TRBV5-5 to TRBJ1-2, with 10 bases lining up with TRBD1. Germline V gives CDR1 SGHKS, CDR2 YYEKEE (reference sequence). This CDR3 has 15 amino acids. The ends lost 4 bases at V and 4 bases at J; junction bases unmatched: 7. CDR3 residues: CASSLGGTGVYGYTF. The CDR3 DNA sequence: TGTGCCAGCAGCCTGGGTGGGACAGGGGTCTATGGCTACACCTTC.

This chain links TRBV14 with TRBJ1-2; D perhaps matches TRBD1 (6 bases). Germline-derived CDR1 and CDR2 are SGHDN and FVKESK. V was pared by 3 bases and J by 6 bases, with 17 bases between. The CDR3 has 15 residues. CDR3 in amino acids: CASSHQQGLTDGYTF. The CDR3 coding sequence is TGTGCCAGCAGCCACCAACAGGGTTTGACGGATGGCTACACCTTC.

The V call is TRBV12-5, the J call TRBJ1-2; D is unresolved. The CDR3 extends over 13 amino acids. V was cut by 7 bases and J by 5 bases, with 14 bases left in between. Germline V gene data show CDR1 as LGHNT and CDR2 as FRNRAP. This CDR3 is CASAPENAYGYTF. The CDR3 region has the DNA TGTGCTAGTGCCCCGGAGAACGCATATGGCTACACCTTC. Looking up the rest from reference TRBV12-5 and TRBJ1-2 gives the full variable domain: DARVTQTPRHKVTEMGQEVTMRCQPILGHNTVFWYRQTMMQGLELLAYFRNRAPLDDSGMPKDRFSAEMPDATLATLKIQPSEPRDSAVYFCASAPENAYGYTFGSGTRLTVV.

In this sample, this clone turned up once. V gene TRBV6-5 combines with J gene TRBJ2-7, with D possibly matching TRBD1 (5 bases). CDR1 and CDR2 (germline): MNHEY, SVGAGI. The CDR3 totals 15 residues. V was trimmed by 2 bases and J by 2 bases, leaving 13 bases between them. DNA for the CDR3: TGTGCCAGCAGTTACGGAGCAGGGAACACCTACGAGCAGTACTTC. Encoded protein: CASSYGAGNTYEQYF.

This clone was recorded only once. The chain has TRBV5-1 and TRBJ2-1; 10 bases match TRBD2. This CDR3 region has 17 residues. Germline CDR1 and CDR2: SGHRS and YFSETQ. V was clipped by 4 bases and J by 8 bases; unmatched bases: 15. The CDR3, as DNA: TGCGCCAGCAGCCCCACCGAGATAGCGGGGGGTGACTATGAGCAGTTCTTC. Translation: CASSPTEIAGGDYEQFF.

The genes are TRBV7-9 and TRBJ1-2; D is undetermined. The CDR3 is made up of 14 amino acids. V was shortened by 5 bases and J by 4 bases, with 14 bases between the two germline ends. CDR1 SEHNR and CDR2 FQNEAQ come from the germline V gene (reference sequence). The CDR3 coding sequence is TGTGCCAGCAGCGTAGGACGGGAGGGCTATGGCTACACCTTC. This translates into CASSVGREGYGYTF.

About this clone itself: The sample has other DNA sequences that encode this CDR3 too. This chain uses TRBV18 with TRBJ2-7; 12 bases align to TRBD1. V trimming: 1 base; J trimming: 4 bases; junction bases outside the gene matches: 5. The CDR3 runs to 16 residues. The germline V gene encodes CDR1 KGHSH and CDR2 LQKENI. This CDR3 reads CASSPRPGQGAYEQYV. Written as DNA, the CDR3 is TGTGCCAGCTCACCACGTCCGGGACAGGGGGCATACGAGCAGTACGTC.

The chain combines TRBV19 with TRBJ2-1; 8 nucleotides agree with TRBD1. Trimming at V came to 8 bases and at J to 0 bases, leaving 6 bases not matched to a gene. This CDR3 spans 15 amino acids. Germline V gene lookup returns CDR1 LNHDA and CDR2 SQIVND (reference sequence). CDR3 nucleotide sequence: TGTGCCAGTGCGACAGGGGATAGCTCCTACAATGAGCAGTTCTTC. Translation gives CASATGDSSYNEQFF.

This clone appeared a single time. The rearrangement links TRBV5-4 to TRBJ1-2, with D unresolved. In germline, CDR1 is SGHNT, CDR2 YYREEE (reference sequence). V lost 0 bases to trimming and J lost 2 bases, with 8 bases between them. This CDR3 is 14 amino acids long. CDR3 in DNA: TGTGCCAGCAGCTTGGACTCCTTAAACTATGGCTACACCTTC. Its translation is CASSLDSLNYGYTF.

This clone was detected many times. J is TRBJ2-1 and V is TRBV7-9; TRBD2 aligns across 12 bases. CDR1 is SEHNR, CDR2 FQNEAQ, per germline (reference sequence). The V segment lost 5 bases and the J segment 6 bases; nucleotides outside the gene matches: 11. CDR3 length equals 17 residues. CDR3 sequence: CASSARRLAGGANEQFF. CDR3 in DNA: TGTGCCAGCAGCGCCCGGCGGCTAGCGGGGGGGGCCAATGAGCAGTTCTTC.

The chain links TRBV6-5 to TRBJ1-1; 12 bases map to TRBD1. J lost 5 bases, V lost 6 bases, and 4 bases had no gene match. CDR1 is MNHEY and CDR2 is SVGAGI in the germline V gene. This CDR3 contains 14 residues. The DNA for the CDR3 is TGTGCCAGCAGGGGACAGGGGGCGATGACTGAAGCTTTCTTT. This gives the protein CASRGQGAMTEAFF.

The rearrangement links TRBV5-4 to TRBJ1-2; perhaps TRBD1 as D (5 bases). Germline values: CDR1 SGHNT, CDR2 YYREEE (reference sequence). The CDR3 loop spans 18 amino acids. Between the trimmed V and J ends, which lost 4 bases and 6 bases, there was a span of 28 bases. CDR3 DNA: TGTGCCAGCAGCCTAATCTACGGGGGTTCTGGGGTGAGGGATGGCTACACCTTC. Translated: CASSLIYGGSGVRDGYTF.

The chain joins TRBV10-3 to TRBJ2-3; TRBD2 matches 10 bases. Germline V gene lookup returns CDR1 ENHRY and CDR2 SYGVKD. V lost 6 bases to trimming and J lost 6 bases; unmatched junction nucleotides: 9. The length of the CDR3 is 15 residues. CDR3 nucleotide sequence: TGTGCCATCAGAATAAGCGGGAGGGCCAGGGATACGCAGTATTTT. Translating it yields CAIRISGRARDTQYF.